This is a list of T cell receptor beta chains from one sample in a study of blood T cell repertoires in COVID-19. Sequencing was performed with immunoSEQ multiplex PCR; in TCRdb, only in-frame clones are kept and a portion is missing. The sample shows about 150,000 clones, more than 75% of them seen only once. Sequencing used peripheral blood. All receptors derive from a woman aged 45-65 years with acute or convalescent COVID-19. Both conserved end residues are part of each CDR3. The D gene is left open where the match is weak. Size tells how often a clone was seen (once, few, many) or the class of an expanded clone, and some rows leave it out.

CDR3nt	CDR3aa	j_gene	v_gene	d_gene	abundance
TGTGCCAGCAGCTTAGGGGCCGGGACAGGGATGAACACTGAAGCTTTCTTT	CASSLGAGTGMNTEAFF	TRBJ1-1	TRBV7-8	TRBD1	.
TGTGCCAGCACCCCCGTCCCGCTTAGCGGGGGGGCGCGTACGCAGTATTTT	CASTPVPLSGGARTQYF	TRBJ2-3	TRBV27	TRBD2	.
TGTGCCAGCAGCCCCCGGGACTCCCCCGGGGGGACCCAGTACTTC	CASSPRDSPGGTQYF	TRBJ2-5	TRBV7-2	.	few
TGTGCCAGCGCCGCCCCAGATTTTAAAGAGACCCAGTACTTC	CASAAPDFKETQYF	TRBJ2-5	TRBV5-6	.	.
TGTGCCAGCAGACTATGGGACTCGCCTACAGATACGCAGTATTTT	CASRLWDSPTDTQYF	TRBJ2-3	TRBV6-7	.	.
TGTGCCAGCTCACCGGGTGGGCAGATTAATGAAAAACTGTTTTTT	CASSPGGQINEKLFF	TRBJ1-4	TRBV18	.	.
TGTGCCAGTAGTCTACCTTTGAGGACTGAAGCTTTCTTT	CASSLPLRTEAFF	TRBJ1-1	TRBV19	.	.
TGTGCCAGCAGCCAGAGACAGGGGGCGTCTCATGGCTACACCTTC	CASSQRQGASHGYTF	TRBJ1-2	TRBV4-2	TRBD1	once
TGTGCCAGCAGCTTAAATTCGGGGGACTCGGACACCGGGGAGCTGTTTTTT	CASSLNSGDSDTGELFF	TRBJ2-2	TRBV7-3	.	.
TGTGCCAGCAGTTCTGGGGGCTCGGCCACCGGGGAGCTGTTTTTT	CASSSGGSATGELFF	TRBJ2-2	TRBV28	.	.
TGTGCCAGCAGTCAGGGGGGCATTTACACCTCCTACACCTTC	CASSQGGIYTSYTF	TRBJ1-2	TRBV28	TRBD1	.
TGTGCCAGTAACCGAGGGGGCACTAATGAAAAACTGTTTTTT	CASNRGGTNEKLFF	TRBJ1-4	TRBV19	TRBD1	.
TGTGCCAGCAGCTCCTCAGCGTTCCAAGAGACCCAGTACTTC	CASSSSAFQETQYF	TRBJ2-5	TRBV7-2	.	.
TGTGCCAGCAGTCCCCGTGGAGGGGAGGCTTTCTTT	CASSPRGGEAFF	TRBJ1-1	TRBV27	.	.
TGTGCCATCAGACAGGGGGCGCAAGGTTCACCCCTCCACTTT	CAIRQGAQGSPLHF	TRBJ1-6	TRBV10-3	TRBD1	.
TGCAGCGTTCTAGACAGGGGGGGCGACACTGAAGCTTTCTTT	CSVLDRGGDTEAFF	TRBJ1-1	TRBV29-1	TRBD1	few
TGTGCCAGCAGCCCTACCGGGACACACGGTGGCTACACCTTC	CASSPTGTHGGYTF	TRBJ1-2	TRBV3-1/TRBV3-2	.	.
TGCGCCAGCAGCCAACTGACAGGGGCAGACACCATATATTTT	CASSQLTGADTIYF	TRBJ1-3	TRBV4-1	TRBD1	.
TGTGCCAGCAGCCTTCAGACACACACCTCCGACAATGAGCAGTTCTTC	CASSLQTHTSDNEQFF	TRBJ2-1	TRBV11-2	.	.
TGTGCCATCAGTGAGTCGGGGCCCACAGATACGCAGTATTTT	CAISESGPTDTQYF	TRBJ2-3	TRBV10-3	.	.
TGTGCCAGCAGCACTGGACAGGCGGCGAACACTGAAGCTTTCTTT	CASSTGQAANTEAFF	TRBJ1-1	TRBV5-4	TRBD1	.
TGTGCCAGCTCACCACGGGCACCTCCCGAAAGTGGGCCCCAGCATTTT	CASSPRAPPESGPQHF	TRBJ1-5	TRBV18	.	once
TGTGCCAGCAGCCGGGACAGCGTTAATGAAAAACTGTTTTTT	CASSRDSVNEKLFF	TRBJ1-4	TRBV11-2	TRBD1	.
TGTGCCAACCTTGACAGAACCACAAGGGGTGGCTACACCTTC	CANLDRTTRGGYTF	TRBJ1-2	TRBV6-5	.	.
TGTGCCAGCAGCGTAGGACAGCAGGGTAACTATGGCTACACCTTC	CASSVGQQGNYGYTF	TRBJ1-2	TRBV9	.	.
TGTGCCAGCAGCACTAGCGCCCGACACACAGATACGCAGTATTTT	CASSTSARHTDTQYF	TRBJ2-3	TRBV6-4	TRBD2	few
TGTGCCAGTAGTACCCGACAGGGGTCCACGAACACCGGGGAGCTGTTTTTT	CASSTRQGSTNTGELFF	TRBJ2-2	TRBV19	TRBD1	.
TGTGCCAGCAGCTTGCGGGAGGTATGGAACACCATATATTTT	CASSLREVWNTIYF	TRBJ1-3	TRBV5-6	.	.
TGTGCCAGCAGCTTGGGAACTAGCGGCCAATACGAGCAGTACTTC	CASSLGTSGQYEQYF	TRBJ2-7	TRBV5-4	TRBD2	few
TGTGCCAGCTCACCACTTCTCGGGGTGGTTCCAGATACGCAGTATTTT	CASSPLLGVVPDTQYF	TRBJ2-3	TRBV18	.	.
TGTGCCAGCAGTTACTCGAGAGGTACGCAGTATTTT	CASSYSRGTQYF	TRBJ2-3	TRBV6-5	.	.
TGCAGCGGGGCTGGTAACTATGGCTACACCTTC	CSGAGNYGYTF	TRBJ1-2	TRBV29-1	.	.
TGTGCCAGCAGTCAACGACAGGTCGCTATGAACACTGAAGCTTTCTTT	CASSQRQVAMNTEAFF	TRBJ1-1	TRBV2	.	.
TGTGCCAGCAGTGTTTACGGTAACAGGAACACTGAAGCTTTCTTT	CASSVYGNRNTEAFF	TRBJ1-1	TRBV25-1	.	.
TGTGCCAGCAGTGAAGCGACAGAAAGCTCCTACGAGCAGTACTTC	CASSEATESSYEQYF	TRBJ2-7	TRBV6-1	.	.
TGTGCCAGCAGCTTAAGCACGAGAAACACCATATATTTT	CASSLSTRNTIYF	TRBJ1-3	TRBV7-2	.	.
TGTGCCAGCAGCGTAGACGTACAGGGTCATTCACCCCTCCACTTT	CASSVDVQGHSPLHF	TRBJ1-6	TRBV9	.	.